The source of this T cell receptor beta chain is a study of cytomegalovirus exposure and HLA in healthy donors. CDR1 GTSNPN and CDR2 SVGIG come from the germline V gene (reference sequence). The CDR3 has 17 residues. Vbeta (60) and Jbeta (13) primers were used in the PCR. This table comes from immunoSEQ multiplex PCR, and its TCRdb copy is limited to in-frame clones, with some not included. Here the sample spans 150,000 to 200,000 clones, about 75% being singletons. Regarding this clone: At one end the junction does not follow the germline gene, possibly because of a read error.

Input material: PBMCs. This chain joins TRBV30 and TRBJ2-6; possibly TRBD1 for D (6 bases). The receptor was isolated from a middle-aged man in good health and CMV-seropositive. The CDR3 nucleotides are TGTGCCTGGAGTGGAGGCCTACAGGGACCTGGGGCCAACGGCCTGACTTTC. Translation gives CAWSGGLQGPGANGLTF.